The rows below give T cell receptor beta chains drawn from one sample of a study of blood T cell repertoires in COVID-19. Libraries were prepared by immunoSEQ multiplex PCR; TCRdb keeps only in-frame clonotypes and omits some of them. Of hundreds of thousands of clones in the sample, approximately 86% were seen once. Material for sequencing was PBMCs or T cells enriched from blood (not recorded which). These receptors came from a woman aged 55-69 years who had recovered from COVID-19. Each CDR3 is given with its conserved first and last residue. D genes are given only for firm matches. Clone size is shown for a subset of rows, as once, few, many or a class of expanded clone.

j_call clone_size v_call d_call cdr3_aa cdr3_nt
TRBJ2-3 NA TRBV5-1 TRBD2 CASSFGTSGGSHTDTQYF TGCGCCAGCAGCTTCGGGACTAGCGGGGGCTCACACACAGATACGCAGTATTTT
TRBJ1-1 NA TRBV3-1/TRBV3-2 NA CASSNGGNTEAFF TGTGCCAGCAGCAACGGGGGGAACACTGAAGCTTTCTTT
TRBJ2-1 NA TRBV4-1 TRBD2 CASSQVSSGGLYNEQFF TGCGCCAGCAGCCAAGTCTCTAGCGGGGGGCTGTACAATGAGCAGTTCTTC
TRBJ1-6 NA TRBV7-2 NA CASSLGGWGTLHF TGTGCCAGCAGCTTAGGAGGGTGGGGAACCCTCCACTTT
TRBJ2-2 NA TRBV24-1 NA CATSEASGGGRTGELFF TGTGCCACCAGTGAGGCTAGCGGTGGGGGCCGGACCGGGGAGCTGTTTTTT
TRBJ2-1 NA TRBV3-1/TRBV3-2 TRBD1 CASSPRRRQGVSYNEQFF TGTGCCAGCAGCCCAAGAAGGCGACAGGGGGTCTCCTACAATGAGCAGTTCTTC
TRBJ1-1 NA TRBV30 TRBD1 CAWSSWTGDTEAFF TGTGCCTGGAGTTCCTGGACAGGGGACACTGAAGCTTTCTTT
TRBJ1-5 NA TRBV12-3/TRBV12-4 NA CASSPPGGGTQHF TGTGCCAGCAGTCCCCCGGGGGGAGGGACCCAGCATTTT
TRBJ2-3 NA TRBV20-1 NA CSGIRGDTQYF TGCAGTGGGATCCGAGGAGATACGCAGTATTTT
TRBJ2-3 NA TRBV10-2 NA CASHARLPLESQYF TGCGCCAGCCACGCGAGACTCCCACTTGAGTCGCAGTATTTT
TRBJ1-6 NA TRBV12-3/TRBV12-4 NA CASSHREDSPLHF TGTGCCAGCAGCCACAGGGAAGATTCACCCCTCCACTTT
TRBJ2-6 once TRBV27 TRBD1 CASGSGQGAYGANVLTF TGTGCCAGCGGTTCGGGACAGGGGGCATATGGGGCCAACGTCCTGACTTTC
TRBJ1-5 NA TRBV6-5 NA CASSYSTASNQPQHF TGTGCCAGCAGTTACTCTACAGCTAGCAATCAGCCCCAGCATTTT
TRBJ2-3 NA TRBV29-1 NA CSVELTGRLDTQYF TGCAGCGTTGAGTTGACAGGCCGATTGGATACGCAGTATTTT
TRBJ1-4 NA TRBV2 NA CASSEGRFNEKLFF TGTGCCAGCAGTGAGGGGAGATTTAATGAAAAACTGTTTTTT
TRBJ2-2 NA TRBV7-2 TRBD1 CASSLRDSITGELFF TGTGCCAGCAGCTTAAGGGACAGTATCACCGGGGAGCTGTTTTTT
TRBJ2-1 few TRBV19 TRBD2 CASSIGLAGGMYEQFF TGTGCCAGTAGTATAGGACTAGCGGGGGGGATGTATGAGCAGTTCTTC
TRBJ1-6 NA TRBV25-1 NA CASSPGGGAGISPLHF TGTGCCAGCAGTCCCGGCGGAGGGGCCGGAATTTCACCCCTCCACTTT
TRBJ1-6 NA TRBV19 NA CASSGTSWVNSPLHF TGTGCCAGTAGTGGGACTTCCTGGGTTAATTCACCCCTCCACTTT
TRBJ1-5 NA TRBV19 TRBD1 CASTRTGRLNQPQHF TGTGCCAGTACCCGGACAGGGCGCCTTAATCAGCCCCAGCATTTT
TRBJ2-2 NA TRBV10-3 NA CAIASTGELFF TGTGCCATCGCGAGCACCGGGGAGCTGTTTTTT
TRBJ2-4 NA TRBV4-1 TRBD1 CASSQEALGDSQILAKNIQYF TGCGCCAGCAGCCAAGAGGCACTAGGGGACAGCCAAATACTAGCCAAAAACATTCAGTACTTC
TRBJ1-3 once TRBV3-1/TRBV3-2 NA CASSLRGSGNTIYF TGTGCCAGCAGTCTCAGGGGCTCTGGAAACACCATATATTTT
TRBJ1-4 NA TRBV5-4 NA CASGTRNNEKLFF TGTGCCAGCGGAACGAGGAATAATGAAAAACTGTTTTTT
TRBJ1-2 NA TRBV20-1 TRBD1 CSATTGDGYTF TGCAGTGCCACGACAGGGGATGGCTACACCTTC
TRBJ2-1 NA TRBV10-3 TRBD1 CAIKTGSDYNEQFF TGTGCCATCAAGACAGGGTCGGACTACAATGAGCAGTTCTTC
TRBJ1-2 NA TRBV2 NA CASSLTGGYGYTF TGTGCCAGCAGTTTGACAGGCGGCTATGGCTACACCTTC
TRBJ2-5 NA TRBV19 TRBD1 CASSPWDRGLETQYF TGTGCCAGTAGTCCCTGGGACAGGGGGTTAGAGACCCAGTACTTC
TRBJ2-1 NA TRBV27 TRBD1 CASSSSGGADNEQFF TGTGCCAGCAGTTCTTCAGGGGGCGCAGACAATGAGCAGTTCTTC
TRBJ2-7 NA TRBV5-1 NA CASSLAPNSYEQYF TGCGCCAGCAGCTTGGCCCCCAACTCCTACGAGCAGTACTTC
TRBJ2-3 NA TRBV6-5 NA CASSYSMRDTQYF TGTGCCAGCAGTTACTCGATGCGAGATACGCAGTATTTT
TRBJ1-5 NA TRBV2 NA CASSEDRAVHQPQHF TGTGCCAGCAGTGAAGACCGCGCGGTACATCAGCCCCAGCATTTT
TRBJ1-2 NA TRBV29-1 TRBD1 CSVDMGQGINYGYTF TGCAGCGTAGATATGGGACAGGGGATTAACTATGGCTACACCTTC
TRBJ1-2 NA TRBV27 NA CASFGGGYGYTF TGTGCCAGCTTCGGAGGAGGATATGGCTACACCTTC
TRBJ2-2 NA TRBV6-5 TRBD1 CASRTGDTGELFF TGTGCCAGCAGGACAGGGGACACCGGGGAGCTGTTTTTT
TRBJ1-2 NA TRBV6-1 NA CASSEVHALYGYTF TGTGCCAGCAGTGAAGTACACGCCCTCTATGGCTACACCTTC
TRBJ2-5 once TRBV18 NA CASSPRDSQETQYF TGTGCCAGCTCACCACGTGACAGCCAAGAGACCCAGTACTTC
TRBJ1-2 NA TRBV6-2/TRBV6-3 NA CASSYPYGYTF TGTGCCAGCAGTTACCCTTATGGCTACACCTTC
TRBJ1-2 NA TRBV4-1 TRBD1 CASSPTTGAQSNYGYTF TGCGCCAGCAGCCCAACTACAGGGGCGCAGTCCAACTATGGCTACACCTTC
TRBJ1-6 NA TRBV19 TRBD1 CASSPLAGTGGGSPLHF TGTGCCAGTAGTCCCCTCGCCGGGACAGGGGGTGGGTCACCCCTCCACTTT
TRBJ2-2 NA TRBV7-7 TRBD1 CASTTDRGAGELFF TGTGCTAGCACCACGGACAGGGGAGCCGGGGAGCTGTTTTTT
TRBJ1-2 NA TRBV27 NA CASSSQSTGHYGYTF TGTGCCAGCAGTTCCCAATCGACAGGACATTATGGCTACACCTTC
TRBJ1-1 NA TRBV3-1/TRBV3-2 TRBD1 CASSQRSGGQGDTEAFF TGTGCCAGCAGCCAACGGAGCGGGGGACAGGGGGACACTGAAGCTTTCTTT
TRBJ1-5 NA TRBV5-1 NA CASSLGPGDANQPQHF TGCGCCAGCAGCTTGGGGCCGGGGGACGCAAATCAGCCCCAGCATTTT
TRBJ2-3 once TRBV27 TRBD2 CASSLVGGVEDTQYF TGTGCCAGCAGTTTGGTCGGGGGGGTGGAAGATACGCAGTATTTT
TRBJ1-4 NA TRBV18 TRBD1 CASSPRGDRASIELFF TGTGCCAGCTCACCACGGGGGGACAGGGCTTCCATTGAACTGTTTTTT
TRBJ2-1 NA TRBV19 TRBD2 CASSNPGLASSEQFF TGTGCCAGTAGTAACCCGGGACTAGCTTCTTCCGAGCAGTTCTTC
TRBJ2-1 NA TRBV5-1 TRBD2 CASSVGLAINEQFF TGCGCCAGCAGCGTCGGACTAGCGATCAATGAGCAGTTCTTC
TRBJ2-7 NA TRBV11-3 TRBD1 CASSSRTGGNEQYF TGTGCCAGCAGCTCACGGACAGGGGGCAACGAGCAGTACTTC
TRBJ1-5 NA TRBV19 TRBD1 CASTTRGLSNQPQHF TGTGCCAGTACCACAAGGGGGCTTAGCAATCAGCCCCAGCATTTT
TRBJ1-1 NA TRBV5-1 NA CASSLAITGNTEAFF TGCGCCAGCAGCTTGGCCATTACAGGGAATACTGAAGCTTTCTTT
TRBJ2-5 once TRBV18 TRBD1 CASSHDREETQYF TGTGCCAGCTCACACGACAGGGAAGAGACCCAGTACTTC
TRBJ1-1 NA TRBV6-2/TRBV6-3 TRBD1 CASSQGTVGEAFF TGTGCCAGCAGCCAGGGGACAGTAGGTGAAGCTTTCTTT
TRBJ1-2 NA TRBV25-1 NA CASSGSYGYTF TGTGCCAGCAGTGGTAGCTATGGCTACACCTTC
TRBJ2-1 NA TRBV24-1 NA CATSDPSPAGAHNEQFF TGTGCCACCAGTGATCCAAGCCCTGCGGGGGCACACAATGAGCAGTTCTTC
TRBJ2-7 few TRBV7-9 TRBD1 CASSGRRDREKYEQYF TGTGCCAGCAGCGGGCGACGGGACAGGGAAAAGTACGAGCAGTACTTC